One and the same sample provided the 15 T cell receptor beta chains below, sequenced in a study of molecular identifiers for immune sequencing clone quantification. TCRdb analysed the PCR reads with MiXCR anew, one entry per CDR3 protein. Among under 600,000 distinct CDR3 sequences listed, about 25% were seen once. Sequenced input: naive CD8+ T cells from blood, with Jurkat cell RNA spiked in. Subset noted: FACS-sorted CD8+CD4-CCR7+CD45RA+ naive T cells. The source of these receptors is a human donor in good health. Some libraries in this study had Jurkat cell RNA spiked in.

This clonotype was seen at least ten times. The rearrangement uses TRBV4-1 and TRBJ2-3; unclear D gene. The V gene lost 0 bases and the J gene lost 2 bases, with 9 bases spanning the gap. The germline V gene encodes CDR1 MGHRA and CDR2 YSYEKL. The CDR3 runs 15 residues. The CDR3 DNA reads as TGCGCCAGCAGCCAAGATTTCACAGCCACAGATACGCAGTATTTT. Amino acids: CASSQDFTATDTQYF.

This clonotype was counted only a few times. This chain joins TRBV6-1 and TRBJ2-7, with TRBD2 matching 8 bases. CDR1 is MNHNS and CDR2 is SASEGT in the germline V gene. The V gene end was trimmed by 0 bases and the J gene end by 0 bases; junction bases not matched to a gene: 4. This CDR3 comprises 16 residues. CDR3 loop: CASSEAEGTSSYEQYF. Written as DNA, the CDR3 is TGTGCCAGCAGTGAAGCAGAGGGGACTAGCTCCTACGAGCAGTACTTC.

The chain employs TRBV4-3 and TRBJ2-7, with D unclear. The CDR3 extends over 15 amino acids. Germline V lookup: CDR1 LGHNA, CDR2 YSLEER. V shed 0 bases and J shed 1 base, with 10 bases lying between them. DNA of the CDR3: TGCGCCAGCAGCCAAGATAGATGGATTTCCTACGAGCAGTACTTC. This encodes CASSQDRWISYEQYF.

This clonotype was detected ten times or more. The CDR3 DNA is TGCAGCGTTGAATCCAATGAAGAGACCCAGTACTTC. Translation: CSVESNEETQYF. The chain is built from TRBV29-1 and TRBJ2-5; D uncertain. Germline V gene lookup returns CDR1 SQVTM and CDR2 ANQGSEA. This CDR3 is built from 12 residues. Trimming left V 2 bases short and J 3 bases short, with 7 bases between.

A remark on this clonotype: This could be a read error, since a much larger clone is one nucleotide away. The chain couples TRBV9 to TRBJ2-7; tentatively, D is TRBD1 or TRBD2 (5 bases each). Germline V lookup: CDR1 SGDLS, CDR2 YYNGEE. CDR3 size: 15 residues. V was cut by 0 bases and J by 7 bases, with 17 bases left in between. The chain's CDR3 is CASSVGGVGVHEQYF. CDR3 DNA sequence: TGTGCCAGCAGCGTAGGAGGGGTAGGGGTACATGAGCAGTACTTC.

Comments on this clonotype: Since a much larger clone is just one base distant, this may be a read error. The chain employs TRBV15 and TRBJ2-2; D unresolved. Germline V CDR1 and CDR2: LNHNV, YYDKDF (reference sequence). The CDR3 spans 13 residues. V shed 5 bases and J shed 4 bases, with 8 bases lying between them. CDR3 nucleotides: TGTGCCACCAGCGTCAGGAGCACCGGGGAGCTGTTTTTT. This codes for CATSVRSTGELFF. Full variable domain (outside the CDR3, taken from reference TRBV15 and TRBJ2-2): DAMVIQNPRYQVTQFGKPVTLSCSQTLNHNVMYWYQQKSSQAPKLLFHYYDKDFNNEADTPDNFQSRRPNTSFCFLDIRSPGLGDTAMYLCATSVRSTGELFFGEGSRLTVL.

This clonotype showed up many times. DNA for the CDR3: TGCAGCGTTGACTCCCTGTCTGACACTGAAGCTTTCTTT. This sequence encodes CSVDSLSDTEAFF. V and J are TRBV29-1 and TRBJ1-1; no reliable D call. V dropped 3 bases and J dropped 3 bases, with 11 bases sitting between them. Germline V lookup: CDR1 SQVTM, CDR2 ANQGSEA. The CDR3 runs 13 residues.

The genes are TRBV10-2 and TRBJ2-2, with TRBD1 matching over 8 bases. This CDR3 spans 16 amino acids. With V trimmed by 3 bases and J by 5 bases, 8 bases remained unmatched. CDR1 and CDR2 (germline): WSHSY, SAAADI. The CDR3 loop reads CASSDPDRGWTGELFF. CDR3 sequence (DNA): TGCGCCAGCAGTGACCCAGACAGGGGATGGACCGGGGAGCTGTTTTTT.

This clonotype was counted many times. The chain links TRBV20-1 to TRBJ2-3; 9 nucleotides match TRBD2. CDR3 length: 15 residues. The germline V gene has CDR1 DFQATT and CDR2 SNEGSKA (reference sequence). V lost 2 bases, J lost 0 bases, and 3 bases stayed unmatched. The CDR3 sequence is CSARRTSGSTDTQYF. The CDR3 nucleotides read TGCAGTGCTAGAAGAACTAGCGGGAGCACAGATACGCAGTATTTT.

The CDR3 sequence: CAISELPLRAGGPYEQYF. CDR3 bases: TGTGCCATCAGTGAGCTCCCTCTCCGGGCGGGAGGGCCCTACGAGCAGTACTTC. The chain joins TRBV10-3 to TRBJ2-7, with TRBD2 matching over 9 bases. The CDR3 totals 18 residues. CDR1 is ENHRY, CDR2 SYGVKD, per germline. V dropped 2 bases and J dropped 2; count of bases not matched to a gene: 13.

V and J are TRBV2 and TRBJ2-3; no clear D. The V gene's germline CDR1 is SNHLY and CDR2 FYNNEI. This CDR3 region has 16 residues. V was pared by 7 bases and J by 1 base, with 18 bases between. The CDR3 here is CASTWSSSDRTDTQYF. CDR3 coding DNA: TGTGCCAGCACCTGGTCGAGTAGTGATCGCACAGATACGCAGTATTTT.

The chain couples TRBV19 to TRBJ1-1; D is possibly TRBD1 (5 bases). The ends were cut back, 7 bases at V and 4 bases at J, with 19 bases in the middle. Germline V gives CDR1 LNHDA, CDR2 SQIVND (reference sequence). The CDR3 is made up of 15 amino acids. The CDR3 loop is CASTNGVVGATEAFF. CDR3 in DNA: TGTGCCAGTACTAATGGAGTGGTTGGGGCCACTGAAGCTTTCTTT.

The chain has TRBV6-5 and TRBJ2-7; tentatively, D is TRBD2 (6 bases). CDR3 length: 14 amino acids. V was pared by 2 bases and J by 0 bases, with 8 bases between. Per the germline V gene, CDR1 is MNHEY and CDR2 is SVGAGI. The CDR3 DNA sequence: TGTGCCAGCAGTTACGGCGGGGCCTCCTACGAGCAGTACTTC. Amino acids: CASSYGGASYEQYF.

This clonotype was recorded many times. V and J are TRBV4-3 and TRBJ2-1; 7 nucleotides match TRBD2. Per the germline V gene, CDR1 is LGHNA and CDR2 is YSLEER. Trimming at V came to 0 bases and at J to 7 bases, leaving 6 bases not matched to a gene. The CDR3 sequence is 15 residues long. The CDR3 loop is CASSQDRVGGNEQFF. The CDR3 nucleotides are TGCGCCAGCAGCCAAGATCGGGTCGGGGGGAATGAGCAGTTCTTC.

Only a few counts were recorded for this clonotype. The chain is built from TRBV7-9 and TRBJ1-1; no definite D call. CDR1 is SEHNR and CDR2 is FQNEAQ in the germline V gene (reference sequence). CDR3 size: 13 residues. V lost 3 bases and J lost 8, with 13 bases in between. CDR3 residues: CASSFVDRREAFF. The DNA of the CDR3 is TGTGCCAGCAGCTTTGTTGATCGGAGGGAAGCTTTCTTT.